Given below is one T cell receptor beta chain in context. The antigen remains unidentified. The sample comes from a study of cytomegalovirus exposure and HLA in healthy donors. Study findings and constraints: Subsequent analysis revealed that first-cohort TCR clusters tended to co-occur in the 130 or so validation repertoires.

The method was immunoSEQ multiplex PCR; TCRdb's version includes in-frame clones alone and lacks a portion of them. The sample lists 100,000 to 130,000 clones; around 85% were seen once. Germline lookup yields CDR1 MNHEY and CDR2 SVGAGI. Trimming took off 0 bases at V and 3 bases at J, with 12 bases between the two ends. The CDR3 covers 16 residues. The rearrangement uses TRBV6-5 and TRBJ2-1; D perhaps matches TRBD2 (7 bases). The clonotype comes from a woman aged 18 to 35 in good health and CMV-seronegative. The sequencing sample was made of PBMCs. Here the CDR3 reads CASSYSRGGYYNEQFF. CDR3 sequence (DNA): TGTGCCAGCAGTTACTCGAGGGGGGGATACTACAATGAGCAGTTCTTC.